This T cell receptor beta chain was observed in a study of blood T cell repertoires in COVID-19. In the study overall: The cDNA or gDNA used as material had been derived from T cells, B-cell-depleted T cells, or PBMCs.

In the authors' methods: Scientists estimated how many nucleated cells there were by amplifying reference gene primers. Repertoires were generated with immunoSEQ multiplex PCR, while TCRdb's copy carries only in-frame clones and drops some. V and J calls and clone size are given by that table; D and trimming were obtained from the DNA. The sample holds 150,000 to 200,000 clones, about 88% seen once. The sequence was collected from a man aged 55 to 69 with acute or convalescent COVID-19. The sample consisted of peripheral blood.

This CDR3 is CASSSLISGNTIYF. The CDR3 DNA reads as TGTGCCAGCAGCTCTCTAATATCTGGAAACACCATATATTTT. This chain connects TRBV7-2 to TRBJ1-3; D gene uncertain. CDR1 is SGHTA, CDR2 FQGNSA, per germline. V lost 4 bases to trimming and J lost 1 base, with 8 bases between them. The CDR3 loop spans 14 amino acids.